The clone carrying this T cell receptor beta chain was seen only a few times. The antigen remains undetermined. The source of the sample is a study of cytomegalovirus exposure and HLA in healthy donors. Study-level findings and limits: Later work found most CMV-associated TCR beta chains apparently HLA-restricted. Later work showed greater clonal expansion in HLA-associated TCR beta chains than in equally common others. Later analysis identified a missense DCLRE1C variant that was linked to TCR beta V- and J-gene trimming. Cytomegalovirus-associated status was assigned to about 170 TCR beta chains.

Researchers ran the PCR with 60 Vbeta and 13 Jbeta primers. Sequencing was performed with immunoSEQ multiplex PCR; in TCRdb, only in-frame clones are kept and a portion is missing. The data contain tens of thousands of clones, 60% to 80% of them singletons. The sequence derives from a man between 25 and 39 years old in good health and CMV-seronegative. Sample: PBMCs.

The CDR3 here is CSASGRGNEQFF. CDR3 bases: TGCAGCGCCTCAGGAAGGGGCAATGAGCAGTTCTTC. J is TRBJ2-1 and V is TRBV29-1; maybe TRBD1 (5 bases). V was cut by 7 bases and J by 6 bases, with 13 bases left in between. Germline V CDR1 and CDR2: SQVTM, ANQGSEA. This CDR3 has 12 amino acids.